This T cell receptor (beta chain) was recorded in a study of T-cell reconstitution after alpha-beta-depleted transplantation in children. Unique molecular identifiers were incorporated when the TCRbeta library was constructed. One entry per CDR3 protein, called by TCRdb with MiXCR from the PCR reads. This table holds 170,000 or so distinct CDR3 sequences, about 6.4% found once. This clonotype was seen ten or more times. This clonotype was sampled from a human donor who donated a stem cell graft to a child with Wiskott-Aldrich syndrome. The sample was PBMCs from the stem cell graft donor, taken from the stem cell graft.

In DNA, the CDR3 is TGCGCCAGCAGCTTGGGGCAGGGTGTTTCACCCCTCCACTTT. Residues: CASSLGQGVSPLHF. V is TRBV5-1 and J is TRBJ1-6; a possible D gene is TRBD1 (5 bases). V lost 0 bases and J 9 bases, leaving 10 bases between the germline ends. CDR3 size: 14 residues. CDR1 SGHRS and CDR2 YFSETQ come from the germline V gene.